The 16 T cell receptor beta chains given below trace back to one sample, sequenced in a study of identical twins. TCRdb fed the 5' RACE reads into MiXCR, producing one record per CDR3 protein. The data show 1.5 million to 2 million distinct CDR3 sequences, about 30% seen once. The specimen was cord blood. All receptors derive from a newborn girl in good health.

The chain links TRBV15 to TRBJ2-3, with 8 positions matching TRBD2. The germline V gene encodes CDR1 LNHNV and CDR2 YYDKDF (reference sequence). V shed 0 bases, J shed 3 bases, and the junction held 8 bases outside the gene matches. The CDR3 totals 17 residues. The CDR3 here is CATSRDRRGGLTDTQYF. CDR3 sequence (DNA): TGTGCCACCAGCAGAGATAGACGGGGGGGCTTAACAGATACGCAGTATTTT.

Concerning this clonotype: Since a much larger clone is just one base distant, this may be a read error. The chain has TRBV20-1 and TRBJ2-5; unclear D gene. Germline V gene data show CDR1 as DFQATT and CDR2 as SNEGSKA (reference sequence). CDR3 length: 12 amino acids. The CDR3 nucleotides read TGCAGTGCTAGAGAGTACCAAGGGACCCAGTACTTC. This codes for CSAREYQGTQYF.

This clonotype has a single count. CDR3 loop: CASSLDRSNPYEQYF. CDR3 sequence (DNA): TGTGCCAGCAGCTTAGATCGTAGCAATCCCTACGAGCAGTACTTC. The chain carries TRBV7-9 and TRBJ2-7; D gene uncertain. Germline CDR1 and CDR2: SEHNR and FQNEAQ (reference sequence). The CDR3 is 15 amino acids. The ends were cut back, 1 base at V and 2 bases at J, with 12 bases in the middle.

Worth noting for this clonotype: Compared with germline, one end of the junction differs, possibly owing to a read error. The chain joins TRBV6-5 to TRBJ1-5; D gene uncertain. CDR1 and CDR2 (germline): MNHEY, SVGAGI. The CDR3 sequence is 16 residues long. The DNA of the CDR3 is TGTGCCAGCAGCTACTGGAAGATGTATAGCAATCAGCCCCAGCATTTT. Encoded protein: CASSYWKMYSNQPQHF.

To note about this clonotype: A junction boundary mismatches the germline segment, possibly from a read error. The J gene is TRBJ2-1, the V gene TRBV11-3, with TRBD2 matching 7 bases. CDR3 length equals 15 residues. Germline lookup yields CDR1 SGHNT and CDR2 YENEEA. CDR3 coding DNA: TGTGCCGGCAGCTCCAGCGGGGTAAGAGGCAATGAGCAGTTCTTC. The encoded protein is CAGSSSGVRGNEQFF.

In this sample, this clonotype turned up a few times. J is TRBJ1-2 and V is TRBV20-1; TRBD1 is a possible D gene (5 bases). The germline V and J ends were trimmed by 0 bases and 0 bases, with 8 bases remaining between them. This CDR3 has 14 residues. Germline CDR1 reads DFQATT; CDR2 reads SNEGSKA (reference sequence). The CDR3 bases are TGCAGTGCTAGAGATGTGGGGGCTAACTATGGCTACACCTTC. It codes for CSARDVGANYGYTF.

V gene TRBV11-2 combines with J gene TRBJ1-2; the D gene is possibly TRBD1 (6 bases). Trimming cost V 1 base and J 6 bases, with 18 bases left between them. Germline V gives CDR1 SGHAT, CDR2 FQNNGV. The CDR3 is 16 amino acids. The CDR3: CASSLVMAGRGDGYTF. In DNA form, the CDR3 reads TGTGCCAGCAGCTTAGTTATGGCAGGCAGGGGAGATGGCTACACCTTC.

The genes are TRBV20-1 and TRBJ2-1; tentatively, D is TRBD1 (5 bases). Between the trimmed V and J ends, which lost 3 bases and 2 bases, there was a span of 20 bases. The CDR3 sequence is 17 residues long. Germline V lookup: CDR1 DFQATT, CDR2 SNEGSKA (reference sequence). The CDR3 loop is CSARQGRGPLTYNEQFF. The DNA for the CDR3 is TGCAGTGCTAGGCAGGGTAGGGGCCCGCTGACCTACAATGAGCAGTTCTTC.

CDR3 in amino acids: CASSWPGLRANSSYNEQFF. CDR3 nucleotides: TGTGCCAGCAGCTGGCCGGGTCTCAGAGCTAACAGCTCCTACAATGAGCAGTTCTTC. The chain carries TRBV7-2 and TRBJ2-1; no reliable D call. Germline-derived CDR1 and CDR2 are SGHTA and FQGNSA. V lost 4 bases and J lost 0, with 22 bases in between. The length of the CDR3 is 19 residues. The full variable domain, completed using reference TRBV7-2 and TRBJ2-1, is GAGVSQSPSNKVTEKGKDVELRCDPISGHTALYWYRQSLGQGLEFLIYFQGNSAPDKSGLPSDRFSAERTGGSVSTLTIQRTQQEDSAVYLCASSWPGLRANSSYNEQFFGPGTRLTVL.

The J gene is TRBJ2-7, the V gene TRBV6-2 or TRBV6-3; 8 positions match TRBD1. V shed 5 bases, J shed 3 bases, and the junction held 6 bases outside the gene matches. The CDR3 consists of 14 residues. Germline V CDR1 and CDR2: MNHEY, SVGEGT. The CDR3 spells CASSGQGTFYEQYF. CDR3 coding DNA: TGTGCCAGCAGTGGACAGGGAACCTTCTACGAGCAGTACTTC.

This clonotype was seen a handful of times. V usage is TRBV28 and J usage is TRBJ1-2; D is ambiguous. The CDR3 totals 14 residues. Germline V gives CDR1 MDHEN, CDR2 SYDVKM. Trimming took off 2 bases at V and 0 bases at J, with 7 bases between the two ends. The chain's CDR3 is CASSLDVTNYGYTF. Written as DNA, the CDR3 is TGTGCCAGCAGTTTAGACGTTACTAACTATGGCTACACCTTC.

Worth noting for this clonotype: One base away lies a much larger clone, so this may be a sequencing read error. The chain carries TRBV5-1 and TRBJ2-4; 9 bases are shared with TRBD2. The CDR3 runs to 16 residues. The germline V gene encodes CDR1 SGHRS and CDR2 YFSETQ. With 0 bases clipped from V and 13 bases from J, the junction kept 14 bases outside the gene matches. In DNA, the CDR3 is TGCGCCAGCAGCTTGGCTAGCGGGGCGTCCTACAATGAGCAGTACTTC. Residues: CASSLASGASYNEQYF.

J is TRBJ2-5 and V is TRBV20-1, with a possible D match to TRBD1 (5 bases). The J call may be mistaken, given a closer DNA end match to TRBJ2-7. This CDR3 comprises 15 residues. Germline CDR1 and CDR2: DFQATT and SNEGSKA (reference sequence). Here the CDR3 reads CSARDFNQGTYEQYF. CDR3 nucleotide sequence: TGCAGTGCTAGAGATTTTAATCAGGGAACCTACGAGCAGTACTTC.

The CDR3 DNA reads as TGTGCCAGCAGGTATACAGGGGTGGGAGAGCAGTACTTC. Translating gives CASRYTGVGEQYF. This chain connects TRBV27 to TRBJ2-7, with 7 bases lining up with TRBD1. After removal of 6 bases from V and 7 bases from J, the junction contained 9 bases not matched to a gene. The CDR3 sequence is 13 residues long. CDR1 is MNHEY, CDR2 SMNVEV, per germline (reference sequence).

This clonotype has more than one count but fewer than ten. This rearrangement joins TRBV20-1 to TRBJ2-3; the D gene could be TRBD1 or TRBD2 (6 bases each). The CDR3 consists of 14 residues. CDR1 and CDR2 (germline): DFQATT, SNEGSKA (reference sequence). V was shortened by 3 bases and J by 5 bases, with 15 bases between the two germline ends. The CDR3 DNA reads as TGCAGTGCTAGTCGGCCGGGGGCGGGAGATACGCAGTATTTT. Translation: CSASRPGAGDTQYF.

In this sample, this clonotype turned up a few times. The chain joins TRBV12-3 or TRBV12-4 to TRBJ2-1; D is unclear. CDR3 length equals 14 residues. Trimming took 6 bases from V and 1 from J, leaving 10 bases between them. The CDR3 loop is CASSPKRSYNEQFF. CDR3 DNA: TGTGCCAGCAGCCCCAAAAGGTCCTACAATGAGCAGTTCTTC.